Listed below are T cell receptor beta chains from one sample, sequenced in a study of T cell repertoires in cytomegalovirus infection. TCRdb ran MiXCR on the reads and lists one entry per CDR3 protein. The table shows 360,000 or so distinct CDR3 sequences, with about 35% occurring only once. No cognate antigen is known for these TCRs. Sample: cultured PBMCs, taken from culture after CMV antigen stimulation. Source of these receptors: a human donor in good health (CMV status not recorded). Some clones in this sample may be carry-over from other donors' samples. CDR3s include the opening cysteine and the closing phenylalanine or tryptophan. D genes are given only for firm matches. For some rows the clone size is stated as once, few or many, or as a class when expanded; others skip it.

d_gene,abundance,j_gene,v_gene,CDR3aa,CDR3nt
TRBD2,-,TRBJ2-3,TRBV7-9,CASSLGLAGGWVTDTQYF,TGTGCCAGCAGCTTGGGACTAGCGGGAGGTTGGGTCACAGATACGCAGTATTTT
-,-,TRBJ2-7,TRBV28,CASSFPPAGTYSYEQYF,TGTGCCAGCAGTTTTCCCCCGGCAGGCACATACTCCTACGAGCAGTACTTC
-,-,TRBJ1-1,TRBV7-9,CASSLEGAHTEAFF,TGTGCCAGCAGCTTAGAAGGGGCCCACACTGAAGCTTTCTTT
-,many,TRBJ1-5,TRBV7-2,CASSRIRGNQPQHF,TGTGCCAGCAGCCGAATTCGGGGGAATCAGCCCCAGCATTTT
TRBD1,-,TRBJ1-2,TRBV19,CASSTTGTYGYTF,TGTGCCAGTAGCACGACAGGGACCTATGGCTACACCTTC
-,-,TRBJ2-5,TRBV7-2,CASSPIALVGQETQYF,TGTGCCAGCAGCCCCATAGCCTTAGTGGGCCAAGAGACCCAGTACTTC
-,few,TRBJ2-1,TRBV24-1,CATSDEVSYNEQFF,TGTGCCACCAGTGATGAGGTTTCCTACAATGAGCAGTTCTTC
-,few,TRBJ2-2,TRBV20-1,CSARLVGAGELFF,TGCAGTGCCCGATTGGTTGGGGCCGGGGAGCTGTTTTTT
-,many,TRBJ2-6,TRBV4-1,CASSSPQTRRFGANVLTF,TGCGCCAGCAGCTCACCCCAGACTAGGCGATTTGGGGCCAACGTCCTGACTTTC
-,-,TRBJ2-2,TRBV7-8,CASLEDSLAGELFF,TGTGCCAGCCTAGAGGACAGTTTGGCCGGGGAGCTGTTTTTT
-,few,TRBJ1-5,TRBV28,CASTTARISQPQHF,TGTGCCAGCACAACGGCCAGAATTAGTCAGCCCCAGCATTTT
TRBD1,-,TRBJ1-1,TRBV14,CASSPLPGQGNTEAFF,TGTGCCAGCAGCCCGCTACCGGGACAGGGAAACACTGAAGCTTTCTTT
-,few,TRBJ1-2,TRBV28,CASSFRHYGYTF,TGTGCCAGCAGTTTTCGTCACTATGGCTACACCTTC
-,-,TRBJ2-3,TRBV18,CASCRGGPDTQYF,TGTGCCAGCTGTCGTGGGGGACCAGATACGCAGTATTTT